The T cell receptor (beta chain) described here comes from a study of blood T cell repertoires in COVID-19. Study-wide context: Samples of COVID-19 (acute and convalescent) were obtained from the United States, Italy and Spain.

Original data processing: Estimation of nucleated cell counts was performed using reference gene primer amplification. Profiling relied on immunoSEQ multiplex PCR, and the TCRdb table lists in-frame clones only, not all of them. V and J calls and clone size are given by that table; D and trimming were obtained from the DNA. Found here are about 160,000 clones, 88% of them singletons; the top ten hold more than 6.5%. Donors of Cohort 3 who recovered were those that had two negative PCRs, clearance, or symptom resolution. This CDR3 spans 11 amino acids. V was clipped by 2 bases and J by 14 bases, with 10 bases between them.

The rearrangement links TRBV12-3 or TRBV12-4 to TRBJ2-1; D perhaps matches TRBD1 (6 bases). Material for sequencing was PBMCs or T cells enriched from blood (not recorded which). This TCR was sampled from a woman aged 45-65 years who had recovered from COVID-19. The CDR3, as DNA: TGTGCCAGCAGTTTAACAGGGATGGAGTTCTTC. Amino acid sequence: CASSLTGMEFF.